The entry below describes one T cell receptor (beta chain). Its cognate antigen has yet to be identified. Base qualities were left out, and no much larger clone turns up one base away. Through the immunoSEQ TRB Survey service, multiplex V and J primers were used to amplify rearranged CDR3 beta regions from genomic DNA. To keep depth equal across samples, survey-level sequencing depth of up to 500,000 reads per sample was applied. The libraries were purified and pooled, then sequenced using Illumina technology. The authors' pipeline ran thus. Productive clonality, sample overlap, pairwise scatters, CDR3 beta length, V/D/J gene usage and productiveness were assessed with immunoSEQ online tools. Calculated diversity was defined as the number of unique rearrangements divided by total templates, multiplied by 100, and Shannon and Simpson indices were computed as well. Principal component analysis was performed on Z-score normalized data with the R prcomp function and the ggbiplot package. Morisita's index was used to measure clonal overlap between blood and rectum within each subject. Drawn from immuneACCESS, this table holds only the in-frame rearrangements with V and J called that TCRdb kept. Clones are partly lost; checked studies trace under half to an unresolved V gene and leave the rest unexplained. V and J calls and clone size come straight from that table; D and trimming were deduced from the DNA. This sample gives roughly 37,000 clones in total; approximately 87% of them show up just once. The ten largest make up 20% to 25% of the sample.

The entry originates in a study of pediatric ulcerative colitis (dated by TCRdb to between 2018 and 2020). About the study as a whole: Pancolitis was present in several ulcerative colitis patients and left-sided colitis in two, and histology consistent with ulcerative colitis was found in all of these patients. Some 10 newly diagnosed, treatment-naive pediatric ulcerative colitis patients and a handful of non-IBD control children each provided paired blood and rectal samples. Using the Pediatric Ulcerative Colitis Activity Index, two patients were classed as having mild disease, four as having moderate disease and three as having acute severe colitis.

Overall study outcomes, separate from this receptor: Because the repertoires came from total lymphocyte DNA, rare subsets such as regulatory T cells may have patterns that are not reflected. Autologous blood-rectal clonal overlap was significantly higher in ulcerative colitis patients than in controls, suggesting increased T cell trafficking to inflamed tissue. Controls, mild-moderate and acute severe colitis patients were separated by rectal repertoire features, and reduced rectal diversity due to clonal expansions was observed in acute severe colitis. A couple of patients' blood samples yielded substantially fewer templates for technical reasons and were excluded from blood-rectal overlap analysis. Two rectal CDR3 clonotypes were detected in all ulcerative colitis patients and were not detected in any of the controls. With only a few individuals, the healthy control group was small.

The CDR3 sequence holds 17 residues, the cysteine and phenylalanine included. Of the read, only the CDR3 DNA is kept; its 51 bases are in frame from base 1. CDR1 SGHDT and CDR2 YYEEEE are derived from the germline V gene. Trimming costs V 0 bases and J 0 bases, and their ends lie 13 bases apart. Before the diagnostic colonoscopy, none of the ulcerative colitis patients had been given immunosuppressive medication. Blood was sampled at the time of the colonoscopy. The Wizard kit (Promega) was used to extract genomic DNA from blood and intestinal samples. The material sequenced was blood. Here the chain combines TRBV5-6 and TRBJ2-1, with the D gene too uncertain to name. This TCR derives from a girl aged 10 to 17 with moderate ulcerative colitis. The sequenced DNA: TGTGCCAGCAGCTTGGCCCTTGTAGATCCCTCCTACAATGAGCAGTTCTTC. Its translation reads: CASSLALVDPSYNEQFF.